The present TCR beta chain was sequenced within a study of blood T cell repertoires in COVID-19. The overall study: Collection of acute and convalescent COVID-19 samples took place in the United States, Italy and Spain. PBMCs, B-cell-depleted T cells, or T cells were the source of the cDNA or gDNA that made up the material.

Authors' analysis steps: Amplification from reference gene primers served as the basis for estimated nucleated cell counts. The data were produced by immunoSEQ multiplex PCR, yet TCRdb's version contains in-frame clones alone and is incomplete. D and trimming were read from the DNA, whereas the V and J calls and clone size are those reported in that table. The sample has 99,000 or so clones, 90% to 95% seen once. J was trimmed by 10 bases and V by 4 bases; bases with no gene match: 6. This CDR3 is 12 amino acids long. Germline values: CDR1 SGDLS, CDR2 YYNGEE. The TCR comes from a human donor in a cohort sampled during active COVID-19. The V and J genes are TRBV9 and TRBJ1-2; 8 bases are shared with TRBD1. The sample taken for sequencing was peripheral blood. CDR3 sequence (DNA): TGTGCCAGCAGCCGGACAGGGAGTGACTACACCTTC. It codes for CASSRTGSDYTF.